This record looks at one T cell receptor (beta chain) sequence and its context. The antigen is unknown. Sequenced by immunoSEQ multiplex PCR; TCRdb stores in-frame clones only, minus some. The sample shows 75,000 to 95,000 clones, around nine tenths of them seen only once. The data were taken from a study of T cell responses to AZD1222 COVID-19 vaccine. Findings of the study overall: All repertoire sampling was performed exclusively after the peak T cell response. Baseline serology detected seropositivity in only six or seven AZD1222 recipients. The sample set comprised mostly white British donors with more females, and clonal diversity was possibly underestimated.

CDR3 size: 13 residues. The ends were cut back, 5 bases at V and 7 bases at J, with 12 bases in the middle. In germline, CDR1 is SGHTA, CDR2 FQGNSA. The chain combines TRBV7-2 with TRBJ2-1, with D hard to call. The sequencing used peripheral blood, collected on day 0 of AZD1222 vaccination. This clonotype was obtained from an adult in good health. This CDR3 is CASSTLPFNEQFF. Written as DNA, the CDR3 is TGTGCCAGCAGCACACTCCCTTTTAATGAGCAGTTCTTC.